The 21 T cell receptor beta chains in this list originate from one sample, sequenced in a study of shared clonotypes between healthy human individuals. Repertoires were generated with immunoSEQ multiplex PCR, while TCRdb's copy carries only in-frame clones and drops some. The sample yields around 430,000 clones, 75% to 85% seen once. The specimen sequenced was PBMCs. The receptor set was obtained from a woman aged 35 to 49 in good health. Some clones in this sample may be carry-over from other donors' samples.

The gene calls are TRBV29-1 and TRBJ2-7, with D unresolved. The CDR3 length is 15 residues. In germline, CDR1 is SQVTM, CDR2 ANQGSEA. V was pared by 4 bases and J by 0 bases, with 16 bases between. The CDR3 DNA reads as TGCAGCGTTGTTTCGTCGGCAACTCCCTCCTACGAGCAGTACTTC. The encoded protein is CSVVSSATPSYEQYF.

This chain connects TRBV5-5 to TRBJ1-2; D gene ambiguous. This CDR3 contains 14 residues. Trimming left V 4 bases short and J 2 bases short, with 12 bases between. Germline V gene data show CDR1 as SGHKS and CDR2 as YYEKEE (reference sequence). Written as DNA, the CDR3 is TGTGCCAGCAGCCTACAACCGTTAAACTATGGCTACACCTTC. This sequence encodes CASSLQPLNYGYTF.

The V call is TRBV30, the J call TRBJ1-3; D unresolved. Per the germline V gene, CDR1 is GTSNPN and CDR2 is SVGIG (reference sequence). V shed 1 base and J shed 0 bases, with 22 bases lying between them. The CDR3 is 19 amino acids. The CDR3 region is CAWSAPGPGILNSGNTIYF. For the CDR3, the DNA is TGTGCCTGGAGTGCCCCGGGCCCCGGAATTCTTAACTCTGGAAACACCATATATTTT.

The CDR3 here is CASSLESGSTDTQYF. DNA for the CDR3: TGCGCCAGCAGCCTTGAGAGCGGAAGCACAGATACGCAGTATTTT. The J gene is TRBJ2-3, the V gene TRBV5-1, with D possibly matching TRBD2 (5 bases). CDR1 is SGHRS, CDR2 YFSETQ, per germline. This CDR3 has 15 amino acids. V lost 4 bases and J lost 0, with 12 bases in between.

V is TRBV4-2 and J is TRBJ1-5, with 7 bases fitting TRBD1. Losses at the gene ends were 1 base for V and 6 bases for J; bases not matched to a gene: 9. Germline lookup yields CDR1 LGHNA and CDR2 YNFKEQ. The CDR3 runs 16 residues. DNA for the CDR3: TGTGCCAGCAGCCAAGTTACAGGGGCCGTGACTCAGCCCCAGCATTTT. Encoded protein: CASSQVTGAVTQPQHF.

The chain employs TRBV5-4 and TRBJ1-4; a possible D gene is TRBD1 (5 bases). This CDR3 contains 14 residues. Trimming left V 7 bases short and J 0 bases short, with 10 bases between. The germline CDR1 and CDR2 sequences are SGHNT and YYREEE (reference sequence). In DNA, the CDR3 is TGTGCCAGCGGAACAGGTTCAACTAATGAAAAACTGTTTTTT. It specifies CASGTGSTNEKLFF.

The chain has TRBV5-1 and TRBJ1-2; 7 positions match TRBD1. Germline V lookup: CDR1 SGHRS, CDR2 YFSETQ. V trimming: 4 bases; J trimming: 5 bases; junction bases outside the gene matches: 14. The CDR3 extends over 16 amino acids. DNA of the CDR3: TGCGCCAGCAGCCCCCAGGGACAGCTGAATGAATATGGCTACACCTTC. This codes for CASSPQGQLNEYGYTF. Supplemented by reference TRBV5-1 and TRBJ1-2, the full variable domain reads KAGVTQTPRYLIKTRGQQVTLSCSPISGHRSVSWYQQTPGQGLQFLFEYFSETQRNKGNFPGRFSGRQFSNSRSEMNVSTLELGDSALYLCASSPQGQLNEYGYTFGSGTRLTVV.

This clone was found once. This CDR3 reads CASSPPLAGGRNEQFF. The CDR3 nucleotides read TGTGCCAGCAGCCCCCCCCTAGCGGGAGGTAGGAATGAGCAGTTCTTC. The chain employs TRBV5-4 and TRBJ2-1; 11 bases align to TRBD2. This CDR3 spans 16 amino acids. CDR1 is SGHNT, CDR2 YYREEE, per germline (reference sequence). Trimming at V came to 4 bases and at J to 7 bases, leaving 10 bases not matched to a gene. The entire variable domain, with the rest obtained from reference TRBV5-4 and TRBJ2-1, is as follows: ETGVTQSPTHLIKTRGQQVTLRCSSQSGHNTVSWYQQALGQGPQFIFQYYREEENGRGNFPPRFSGLQFPNYSSELNVNALELDDSALYLCASSPPLAGGRNEQFFGPGTRLTVL.

V and J are TRBV7-2 and TRBJ2-1; the D is unclear. The germline V gene has CDR1 SGHTA and CDR2 FQGNSA. CDR3 length: 12 residues. Trimming removed 5 bases from V and 2 bases from J, with 4 bases in between. CDR3 residues: CASSDPYNEQFF. The CDR3 region has the DNA TGTGCCAGCAGCGACCCCTACAATGAGCAGTTCTTC.

The chain is built from TRBV20-1 and TRBJ1-3, with D unclear. V was cut by 3 bases and J by 6 bases, with 6 bases left in between. This CDR3 is built from 11 residues. Per the germline V gene, CDR1 is DFQATT and CDR2 is SNEGSKA (reference sequence). The DNA for the CDR3 is TGCAGTGCTAGTTTGACAAACACCATATATTTT. Residues: CSASLTNTIYF.

The CDR3 protein is CATSRVRSRAYEQYF. CDR3 DNA sequence: TGTGCCACCAGCAGAGTTCGGAGCAGAGCCTACGAGCAGTACTTC. The chain couples TRBV15 to TRBJ2-7; D unresolved. Germline V gene data show CDR1 as LNHNV and CDR2 as YYDKDF (reference sequence). Trimming shortened V by 1 base and J by 2 bases, and 12 bases separated the two germline ends. The CDR3 has 15 residues. Variable domain in full (rest from reference TRBV15 and TRBJ2-7): DAMVIQNPRYQVTQFGKPVTLSCSQTLNHNVMYWYQQKSSQAPKLLFHYYDKDFNNEADTPDNFQSRRPNTSFCFLDIRSPGLGDTAMYLCATSRVRSRAYEQYFGPGTRLTVT.

Comment on this clone: A junction boundary mismatches the germline segment, possibly from a read error. The CDR3 protein is CASSPGQGLYEQYF. DNA for the CDR3: TGCGCCAGCAGCCCCGGACAGGGCCTCTACGAGCAGTACTTC. The rearrangement uses TRBV7-9 and TRBJ2-7, with 8 bases lining up with TRBD1. CDR1 and CDR2 (germline): SEHNR, FQNEAQ (reference sequence). This CDR3 comprises 14 residues.

This clone showed up just once. The chain employs TRBV11-3 and TRBJ2-7; a possible D gene is TRBD1 (6 bases). Trimming stripped 2 bases from V and 0 bases from J, with 14 bases between. The V gene's germline CDR1 is SGHNT and CDR2 YENEEA. The CDR3 has 16 residues. CDR3 in amino acids: CASSLLDSDYSYEQYF. In DNA, the CDR3 is TGTGCCAGCAGCTTATTGGACAGTGACTACTCCTACGAGCAGTACTTC.

The genes are TRBV4-3 and TRBJ1-3; D gene uncertain. The V gene's germline CDR1 is LGHNA and CDR2 YSLEER. Trimming shortened V by 0 bases and J by 0 bases, and 18 bases separated the two germline ends. The CDR3 length is 19 residues. CDR3 DNA sequence: TGCGCCAGCAGCCAAGATTCCCCGCGAGTGGAGAGCTCTGGAAACACCATATATTTT. It encodes CASSQDSPRVESSGNTIYF.

Remarks on this clone: Given a far larger clone just one base away, this is likely a sequencing read error. The rearrangement uses TRBV6-1 and TRBJ1-4; no clear D gene. V dropped 1 base and J dropped 7 bases, with 13 bases sitting between them. The CDR3 spans 15 residues. Germline lookup yields CDR1 MNHNS and CDR2 SASEGT. CDR3 amino acids: CASSEGTVKVEKLFF. In DNA, the CDR3 is TGTGCCAGCAGTGAAGGCACGGTAAAAGTTGAAAAACTGTTTTTT.

This clone was counted a single time. The V and J genes are TRBV2 and TRBJ1-5, with a possible D match to TRBD1 (5 bases). The CDR3 length is 15 residues. Germline V CDR1 and CDR2: SNHLY, FYNNEI. Between the trimmed V and J ends, which lost 6 bases and 1 base, there was a span of 13 bases. CDR3 protein: CASRAGTVSNQPQHF. DNA of the CDR3: TGTGCCAGCAGGGCGGGGACGGTCAGCAATCAGCCCCAGCATTTT.

This clone was counted once. The same CDR3 can be traced to other DNA sequences in this sample. CDR3 DNA sequence: TGTGCCAGTAGTATGGCCAGAAACACTGAAGCTTTCTTT. Translated, it gives CASSMARNTEAFF. The chain recombines TRBV19 with TRBJ1-1; D unresolved. The CDR3 has 13 residues. CDR1 LNHDA and CDR2 SQIVND come from the germline V gene (reference sequence). The germline V and J ends were trimmed by 3 bases and 2 bases, with 7 bases remaining between them.

The rearrangement links TRBV30 to TRBJ2-5; possibly TRBD2 for D (5 bases). Judging by the DNA end, TRBJ2-7 fits better; the J call may be wrong. The CDR3 runs to 11 residues. Germline CDR1 reads GTSNPN; CDR2 reads SVGIG (reference sequence). The chain's CDR3 is CAWGVFYEQYF. CDR3 coding DNA: TGTGCTTGGGGAGTTTTCTACGAGCAGTACTTC.

V and J are TRBV27 and TRBJ2-2; 14 bases align to TRBD2. Germline CDR1 reads MNHEY; CDR2 reads SMNVEV (reference sequence). V lost 8 bases to trimming and J lost 7 bases; unmatched junction nucleotides: 3. The CDR3 has 14 residues. The CDR3, as DNA: TGTGCCAGCGGACTAGCGGGAGGATTCGGGGAGCTGTTTTTT. The encoded protein is CASGLAGGFGELFF.

The rearrangement links TRBV5-1 to TRBJ2-5, with a tentative D call TRBD1 (5 bases). Germline CDR1 is SGHRS and CDR2 is YFSETQ. The CDR3 has 13 amino acids. The germline V and J ends were trimmed by 4 bases and 5 bases, with 12 bases remaining between them. The CDR3 region is CASSVDSAETQYF. The CDR3 nucleotides read TGCGCCAGCAGCGTTGACAGCGCTGAGACCCAGTACTTC.

The V and J genes are TRBV7-6 and TRBJ2-7, with 9 bases identical to TRBD1. Trimming at V came to 3 bases and at J to 5 bases, leaving 8 bases not matched to a gene. The germline V gene encodes CDR1 SGHVS and CDR2 FNYEAQ. This CDR3 region has 15 residues. The CDR3 DNA follows: TGTGCCAGCAGCTTCCGAGGGGACAGGGTCGACGAGCAGTACTTC. Amino acid sequence: CASSFRGDRVDEQYF.